A selection of T cell receptor beta chains follows, all from one sample in a study of cytomegalovirus exposure and HLA in healthy donors. The repertoire was sequenced with immunoSEQ multiplex PCR; TCRdb's copy has only in-frame clones and lacks some. The repertoire holds 90,000 or so clones, 95% to 98% seen once, with 0.78% in the top ten. Sequencing was performed on PBMCs. All receptors derive from a young man in good health and CMV-seronegative. Both conserved end residues are part of each CDR3. The order of the fields is clone size, J gene, V gene, D gene, CDR3 protein, CDR3 DNA. A D gene is named only where the DNA matches it firmly. A row's size may be missing; if present it is once, few, many or a size class.

>-|TRBJ1-2|TRBV11-2|TRBD1
CASSPRTGLGGYTF
TGTGCCAGCAGCCCCCGGACAGGGCTTGGGGGCTACACCTTC
>-|TRBJ1-3|TRBV10-3|TRBD1
CAISNSGIGQGARNTIYF
TGTGCCATCAGCAACTCGGGGATCGGACAGGGGGCGAGAAACACCATATATTTT
>once|TRBJ2-1|TRBV14|TRBD2
CASSQDFSGRAEREQFF
TGTGCCAGCAGCCAAGATTTCAGCGGGAGGGCCGAACGCGAGCAGTTCTTC
>-|TRBJ1-1|TRBV14|-
CASSQETQVLEAFF
TGTGCCAGCAGCCAAGAGACCCAGGTCCTTGAAGCTTTCTTT
>-|TRBJ1-5|TRBV2|-
CASSGHKINQPQHF
TGTGCCAGCAGTGGACACAAAATCAATCAGCCCCAGCATTTT
>-|TRBJ1-1|TRBV11-2|TRBD1
CASSYPDREYTEAFF
TGTGCCAGCAGCTACCCCGACAGGGAATACACTGAAGCTTTCTTT
>-|TRBJ1-2|TRBV5-1|-
CASSFSQTDGYTF
TGCGCCAGCAGCTTCTCGCAAACGGATGGCTACACCTTC
>-|TRBJ1-2|TRBV28|TRBD1
CASSSVTGNYGYTF
TGTGCCAGCAGTTCAGTGACAGGGAACTATGGCTACACCTTC
>-|TRBJ2-6|TRBV2|-
CASRDFSGANVLTF
TGTGCCAGCAGGGACTTTTCTGGGGCCAACGTCCTGACTTTC
>-|TRBJ2-3|TRBV28|-
CASRSSVDTQYF
TGTGCCAGCAGGAGTTCGGTAGATACGCAGTATTTT
>-|TRBJ2-1|TRBV7-2|-
CASSLVSSYNEQFF
TGTGCCAGCAGCTTAGTTAGTAGTTACAATGAGCAGTTCTTC
>-|TRBJ1-2|TRBV6-5|-
CASSYSSGGTGGYTF
TGTGCCAGCAGTTACTCGAGTGGGGGGACGGGTGGCTACACCTTC
>-|TRBJ2-2|TRBV6-5|-
CASSYSTYGELFF
TGTGCCAGCAGTTACTCGACATACGGGGAGCTGTTTTTT
>-|TRBJ1-3|TRBV9|-
CASSVAQGPSGNTIYF
TGTGCCAGCAGCGTAGCCCAGGGGCCCTCTGGAAACACCATATATTTT
>-|TRBJ2-7|TRBV19|-
CASSIVAASYEQYF
TGTGCCAGTAGTATAGTTGCGGCTTCCTACGAGCAGTACTTC
>-|TRBJ2-7|TRBV10-2|TRBD2
CASSESGAEQYF
TGCGCCAGCAGTGAGAGCGGGGCCGAGCAGTACTTC
>-|TRBJ2-7|TRBV28|TRBD2
CASGSALGLAAYEQYF
TGTGCCAGCGGGAGCGCCCTTGGACTAGCGGCCTACGAGCAGTACTTC
>-|TRBJ2-5|TRBV11-2|TRBD1
CASSLTGQRETQYF
TGTGCCAGCAGCTTGACGGGACAGCGGGAGACCCAGTACTTC
>-|TRBJ2-2|TRBV7-8|TRBD2
CASSWGLAGATGELFF
TGTGCCAGCAGCTGGGGACTAGCGGGAGCCACCGGGGAGCTGTTTTTT
>once|TRBJ2-6|TRBV29-1|-
CSVEDPYSRGIDSGANVLTF
TGCAGCGTTGAAGATCCCTACTCCCGGGGGATAGACTCTGGGGCCAACGTCCTGACTTTC
>-|TRBJ2-1|TRBV9|TRBD2
CASSVGSGLYNEQFF
TGTGCCAGCAGCGTAGGTAGCGGGCTATACAATGAGCAGTTCTTC
>-|TRBJ1-4|TRBV5-1|TRBD1
CASSLGRDRYGEKLFF
TGCGCCAGCAGCTTGGGACGGGACAGGTACGGTGAAAAACTGTTTTTT
>-|TRBJ2-2|TRBV10-3|TRBD1
CAISQRGDRGTGELFF
TGTGCCATCAGTCAAAGGGGGGACAGGGGGACCGGGGAGCTGTTTTTT
>-|TRBJ1-4|TRBV27|-
CASSFHRTNEKLFF
TGTGCCAGCAGTTTCCACAGAACTAATGAAAAACTGTTTTTT
>once|TRBJ2-1|TRBV5-1|TRBD2
CASSLAGSYNEQFF
TGCGCCAGCAGTTTAGCGGGCTCCTACAATGAGCAGTTCTTC
>-|TRBJ2-1|TRBV29-1|TRBD2
CSARSISGGSYNEQFF
TGCAGCGCCCGAAGCATTAGCGGGGGCTCCTACAATGAGCAGTTCTTC
>-|TRBJ1-3|TRBV4-3|-
CASSQGEEGNTIYF
TGCGCCAGCAGCCAAGGGGAGGAAGGAAACACCATATATTTT
>-|TRBJ1-2|TRBV27|-
CASSLYPRGRGTNNYGYTF
TGTGCCAGCAGTTTATACCCTCGGGGGCGCGGGACTAATAACTATGGCTACACCTTC
>-|TRBJ1-2|TRBV19|-
CASTISTPEFYGYTF
TGTGCCAGTACCATTTCAACCCCAGAATTCTATGGCTACACCTTC
>-|TRBJ2-1|TRBV9|-
CASSFGLFSYNEQFF
TGTGCCAGCAGCTTCGGACTATTCTCCTACAATGAGCAGTTCTTC
>-|TRBJ2-1|TRBV7-7|-
CASSLQGGSYNEQFF
TGTGCTAGCAGCTTACAGGGTGGCTCCTACAATGAGCAGTTCTTC
>-|TRBJ1-2|TRBV28|-
CASSLEARGYTF
TGTGCCAGCAGTTTAGAGGCTAGGGGCTACACCTTC
>-|TRBJ2-2|TRBV7-2|-
CASSWADSYTGELFF
TGTGCCAGCAGCTGGGCAGACAGTTACACCGGGGAGCTGTTTTTT
>-|TRBJ2-7|TRBV11-2|TRBD2
CASTGLAGAIGSYEQYF
TGTGCCAGCACTGGACTAGCGGGTGCCATCGGCTCCTACGAGCAGTACTTC
>-|TRBJ2-1|TRBV4-3|TRBD2
CASSLLGLAGFAYNEQFF
TGCGCCAGCAGCCTCCTGGGACTAGCGGGATTTGCCTACAATGAGCAGTTCTTC
>-|TRBJ2-2|TRBV7-2|-
CASSLVGAGGELFF
TGTGCCAGCAGCTTAGTGGGAGCAGGCGGGGAGCTGTTTTTT
>-|TRBJ1-5|TRBV9|TRBD1
CASSPTGTDQPQHF
TGTGCCAGCAGTCCGACAGGGACGGATCAGCCCCAGCATTTT
>-|TRBJ2-2|TRBV30|-
CAWSSGPGAGELFF
TGTGCCTGGAGTTCAGGGCCAGGGGCCGGGGAGCTGTTTTTT
>-|TRBJ2-3|TRBV18|TRBD2
CASSPGLAGGRGTDTQYF
TGTGCCAGCTCACCGGGACTAGCGGGAGGCCGGGGCACAGATACGCAGTATTTT
>-|TRBJ2-2|TRBV5-1|TRBD1
CASSLDGQGTGELFF
TGCGCCAGCAGCTTGGATGGACAGGGGACCGGGGAGCTGTTTTTT
>-|TRBJ2-3|TRBV30|TRBD2
CAWNISGTSTDTQYF
TGTGCCTGGAATATTAGCGGGACTAGCACAGATACGCAGTATTTT
>-|TRBJ2-2|TRBV25-1|-
CASSEFGDTGELFF
TGTGCCAGCAGTGAATTTGGAGACACCGGGGAGCTGTTTTTT
>once|TRBJ2-2|TRBV11-2|TRBD1
CASSLGTVNTGELFF
TGTGCCAGCAGCCTCGGGACAGTTAACACCGGGGAGCTGTTTTTT
>-|TRBJ2-7|TRBV10-3|TRBD1
CAISEKTGGSYEQYF
TGTGCCATCAGTGAAAAGACAGGGGGCTCCTACGAGCAGTACTTC
>-|TRBJ2-1|TRBV2|TRBD2
CASSTGTSGTGGSYNEQFF
TGTGCCAGCAGTACTGGGACTAGCGGGACCGGCGGCTCCTACAATGAGCAGTTCTTC
>-|TRBJ2-7|TRBV6-6|-
CASSLRDSGGYF
TGTGCCAGCAGTTTACGGGACTCCGGGGGGTACTTC
>once|TRBJ1-2|TRBV20-1|-
CSAKANYGYTF
TGCAGTGCGAAAGCGAACTATGGCTACACCTTC
>-|TRBJ1-2|TRBV6-5|-
CASSYRENYGYTF
TGTGCCAGCAGTTACCGGGAGAACTATGGCTACACCTTC
>-|TRBJ2-5|TRBV4-2|-
CASSRGGGPEETQYF
TGTGCCAGCAGCCGAGGGGGAGGGCCCGAAGAGACCCAGTACTTC
>-|TRBJ2-5|TRBV5-1|TRBD1
CASSLYRDRGQETQYF
TGCGCCAGCAGCTTGTACCGGGACAGGGGCCAAGAGACCCAGTACTTC
>-|TRBJ2-1|TRBV7-7|-
CASSPGGNEQFF
TGTGCTAGCAGCCCCGGGGGCAATGAGCAGTTCTTC
>-|TRBJ2-2|TRBV6-5|TRBD2
CASSSTGRPGTGELFF
TGTGCCAGCAGTTCCACCGGGAGGCCGGGCACCGGGGAGCTGTTTTTT